This T cell receptor beta chain came from a study of cytomegalovirus exposure and HLA in healthy donors. Broader study findings: Further analysis was carried out later, and it showed several of the most significant clusters appearing linked to common viral pathogens. In an earlier analysis, productive rearrangement rates for most beta V segments clustered near 87% or 30%. Exclusion as indistinguishable affected some V segments, including TRBV6-2 and TRBV6-3. A missense DCLRE1C variant was associated with V- and J-gene trimming of TCR beta chains in a later analysis, and an independent cohort replicated the association.

PCR involved 60 Vbeta and 13 Jbeta primers. Using immunoSEQ multiplex PCR, the repertoire was profiled, and TCRdb retains in-frame clones only, with some absent. The sample includes under 150,000 clones, 70% to 85% of them seen just once. CDR1 and CDR2 (germline): SGHDT, YYEEEE. The CDR3 consists of 13 residues. The V end lost 5 bases, the J end lost 1 base, and 9 bases lay between the germline ends. A note on this clone: Antigen: not known.

This clonotype originated in a woman aged 18-35 years in good health and CMV-seronegative. This sequence joins TRBV5-6 and TRBJ1-1; D not certain. Input material: PBMCs. CDR3 bases: TGTGCCAGCAGTTTCCTCCGGAACACTGAAGCTTTCTTT. This encodes CASSFLRNTEAFF.